One and the same sample provided the 32 T cell receptor beta chains below, sequenced in a study of T-cell memory formation after mild COVID-19. MiXCR, run by TCRdb on the 5' RACE reads, gives a single entry per CDR3 protein. The repertoire holds 290,000 or so distinct CDR3 sequences, with roughly a fifth as singletons. The specimen sequenced was PBMCs or a T cell subset sorted from them (not recorded which). The receptors here all came from a man younger than 35 who had mild COVID-19 (a few samples of this study predate the infection). Cell type and time point are not known.

V gene TRBV5-1 combines with J gene TRBJ1-3; D might be TRBD1 (6 bases). The CDR3 extends over 14 amino acids. Looked up from germline, CDR1 is SGHRS and CDR2 is YFSETQ. V gave up 5 bases and J gave up 0 bases, with 9 bases separating them. CDR3 DNA: TGCGCCAGCAGGGCAGGGGACTCTGGAAACACCATATATTTT. Its translation: CASRAGDSGNTIYF. The variable domain in full, with the rest retrieved from reference TRBV5-1 and TRBJ1-3, is KAGVTQTPRYLIKTRGQQVTLSCSPISGHRSVSWYQQTPGQGLQFLFEYFSETQRNKGNFPGRFSGRQFSNSRSEMNVSTLELGDSALYLCASRAGDSGNTIYFGEGSWLTVV.

The rearrangement links TRBV20-1 to TRBJ2-5; 9 bases fit TRBD1. The CDR3 runs to 14 residues. Germline trimming cut 4 bases from V and 2 bases from J; bases unmatched to any gene: 5. CDR1 is DFQATT and CDR2 is SNEGSKA in the germline V gene (reference sequence). CDR3 sequence reads: CSATGTGRQETQYF. The DNA of the CDR3 is TGCAGTGCTACTGGGACAGGGCGACAAGAGACCCAGTACTTC.

Only a few counts were recorded for this clonotype. This sequence joins TRBV24-1 and TRBJ2-2; the D gene is possibly TRBD2 (5 bases). V was shortened by 4 bases and J by 6 bases, with 14 bases between the two germline ends. The CDR3 loop spans 15 amino acids. Germline CDR1 KGHDR, CDR2 SFDVKD. DNA of the CDR3: TGTGCCACCAGTGACCCATCGGACGGGGCCGGGGAGCTGTTTTTT. Encoded protein: CATSDPSDGAGELFF.

This clonotype was observed many times. The chain combines TRBV6-5 with TRBJ2-2, with D possibly TRBD2 on 5 matching bases. Germline CDR1 MNHEY, CDR2 SVGAGI. The CDR3 has 13 residues. Between the trimmed V and J ends, which lost 6 bases and 4 bases, there was a span of 9 bases. The CDR3 region is CASRGLFTGELFF. CDR3 nucleotides: TGTGCCAGCAGAGGACTTTTCACCGGGGAGCTGTTTTTT.

The J gene is TRBJ1-4, the V gene TRBV6-5; D unclear. The V gene lost 0 bases and the J gene lost 5 bases, with 10 bases spanning the gap. The length of the CDR3 is 15 residues. The germline gives CDR1 MNHEY, CDR2 SVGAGI. The chain's CDR3 is CASSYSTPRNEKLFF. The CDR3, as DNA: TGTGCCAGCAGTTACTCTACACCGAGGAATGAAAAACTGTTTTTT.

This clonotype was seen ten or more times. The chain recombines TRBV18 with TRBJ1-1; D remains ambiguous. Trimming took 5 bases from V and 4 from J, leaving 14 bases between them. The CDR3 loop spans 14 amino acids. CDR1 is KGHSH and CDR2 is LQKENI in the germline V gene. The CDR3 region is CASSGLEGGTEAFF. The CDR3, as DNA: TGTGCCAGCTCAGGCCTTGAGGGAGGCACTGAAGCTTTCTTT.

The chain uses TRBV4-2 and TRBJ1-4; D is uncertain. Germline V CDR1 and CDR2: LGHNA, YNFKEQ. Trimming left V 1 base short and J 15 bases short, with 21 bases between. CDR3 length: 15 amino acids. This CDR3 is CASSQVRGMARYVFF. The CDR3 region has the DNA TGTGCCAGCAGCCAAGTCCGTGGGATGGCCCGCTACGTGTTTTTT.

The chain links TRBV7-2 to TRBJ2-5; tentatively, D is TRBD1 or TRBD2 (5 bases each). V was trimmed by 1 base and J by 9 bases, leaving 12 bases between them. Germline assignment: CDR1 SGHTA and CDR2 FQGNSA. This CDR3 comprises 13 residues. CDR3 coding DNA: TGTGCCAGCAGCTTAGGGGGACCAGGGCCCCAGTACTTC. Encoded protein: CASSLGGPGPQYF.

The chain links TRBV7-2 to TRBJ2-5; 11 bases are a match to TRBD2. The CDR3 has 15 residues. V shed 3 bases and J 7 bases; nucleotides not matched to a gene: 7. Germline CDR1 SGHTA, CDR2 FQGNSA. In nucleotides, the CDR3 is TGTGCCAGCAGCTTCGCACTAGCGGGGGTCGGGACCCAGTACTTC. Amino acids: CASSFALAGVGTQYF.

This clonotype was seen only a few times. CDR3 DNA: TGTGCCTGGACCTGGGACAGGGGATACAATGAGCAGTTCTTC. Translating it yields CAWTWDRGYNEQFF. The rearrangement joins TRBV30 to TRBJ2-1, with TRBD1 matching 10 bases. After removal of 4 bases from V and 4 bases from J, the junction contained 4 bases not matched to a gene. CDR3 length: 14 residues. The germline V gene encodes CDR1 GTSNPN and CDR2 SVGIG (reference sequence).

CDR3 bases: TGCAGCGTTGAGGGGTCGATACAAGAGACCCAGTACTTC. Residues: CSVEGSIQETQYF. The V gene is TRBV29-1, the J gene TRBJ2-5; unclear D gene. Trimming shortened V by 3 bases and J by 2 bases, and 10 bases separated the two germline ends. The V gene's germline CDR1 is SQVTM and CDR2 ANQGSEA. The CDR3 runs to 13 residues.

This clonotype has just a few counts. The chain is built from TRBV6-5 and TRBJ1-1; D not resolved. Germline CDR1 MNHEY, CDR2 SVGAGI. Trimming took off 0 bases at V and 1 base at J, with 9 bases between the two ends. This CDR3 is 15 amino acids long. The CDR3 DNA follows: TGTGCCAGCAGTTACTCGTGGGAAAGGAACACTGAAGCTTTCTTT. This gives the protein CASSYSWERNTEAFF.

Only a few counts were recorded for this clonotype. The V gene is TRBV29-1, the J gene TRBJ1-1; D is undetermined. V was cut by 4 bases and J by 0 bases, with 9 bases left in between. Germline V gene data show CDR1 as SQVTM and CDR2 as ANQGSEA. This CDR3 spans 13 amino acids. Here the CDR3 reads CSVVGYMNTEAFF. The CDR3 bases are TGCAGCGTTGTGGGGTACATGAACACTGAAGCTTTCTTT. The full variable domain, completed using reference TRBV29-1 and TRBJ1-1, is SAVISQKPSRDICQRGTSLTIQCQVDSQVTMMFWYRQQPGQSLTLIATANQGSEATYESGFVIDKFPISRPNLTFSTLTVSNMSPEDSSIYLCSVVGYMNTEAFFGQGTRLTVV.

The chain uses TRBV6-2 or TRBV6-3 and TRBJ2-7, with 8 bases identical to TRBD2. After removal of 7 bases from V and 6 bases from J, the junction contained 11 bases not matched to a gene. Germline loops: CDR1 MNHEY, CDR2 SVGEGT. This CDR3 region has 14 residues. The CDR3 spells CASTKAGVLGEQYV. The CDR3 coding sequence is TGTGCCAGCACCAAAGCGGGGGTTTTGGGCGAGCAGTACGTC.

There are a few counts of this clonotype. The chain combines TRBV19 with TRBJ1-5; no clear D. The CDR3 loop spans 16 amino acids. Trimming left V 7 bases short and J 5 bases short, with 21 bases between. From germline, CDR1 is LNHDA and CDR2 SQIVND (reference sequence). Here the CDR3 reads CASTRLKDGNYQPQHF. Written as DNA, the CDR3 is TGTGCCAGTACTCGCTTAAAGGACGGTAACTATCAGCCCCAGCATTTT.

This clonotype was counted between two and nine times. The V gene is TRBV5-1, the J gene TRBJ2-5; D unresolved. The CDR3 is made up of 15 amino acids. V gave up 1 base and J gave up 0 bases, with 10 bases separating them. Looked up from germline, CDR1 is SGHRS and CDR2 is YFSETQ. CDR3 sequence (DNA): TGCGCCAGCAGCTTGAACGGCGGCAACCAAGAGACCCAGTACTTC. This translates into CASSLNGGNQETQYF.

This clonotype was seen many times. This chain joins TRBV5-1 and TRBJ2-2; D perhaps matches TRBD1 (6 bases). With 1 base removed from V and 4 bases from J, the gap between germline ends came to 14 bases. The germline gives CDR1 SGHRS, CDR2 YFSETQ. The length of the CDR3 is 16 residues. The CDR3 nucleotides are TGCGCCAGCAGCTTGCAAGGACAGACATCCACCGGGGAGCTGTTTTTT. Protein sequence: CASSLQGQTSTGELFF.

In its sample, this clonotype was seen a few times. The CDR3 here is CATQDRLSYEQYF. In nucleotides, the CDR3 is TGTGCCACCCAGGACAGACTCTCCTACGAGCAGTACTTC. V gene TRBV12-3 or TRBV12-4 combines with J gene TRBJ2-7; a possible D gene is TRBD1 (6 bases). The V end was cut by 10 bases, the J end by 0 bases, with 13 bases between. The CDR3 contains 13 residues.

The gene calls are TRBV20-1 and TRBJ2-7, with D perhaps TRBD1 or TRBD2 (5 bases each). Germline-derived CDR1 and CDR2 are DFQATT and SNEGSKA (reference sequence). This CDR3 has 13 residues. Trimming shortened V by 0 bases and J by 2 bases, and 8 bases separated the two germline ends. The chain's CDR3 is CSARDGAAYEQYV. The CDR3 coding sequence is TGCAGTGCTAGAGACGGGGCCGCCTACGAGCAGTACGTC.

This clonotype was detected only a few times. This rearrangement joins TRBV7-9 to TRBJ2-2; 10 bases are a match to TRBD1. From germline, CDR1 is SEHNR and CDR2 FQNEAQ (reference sequence). V gave up 5 bases and J gave up 5 bases; unmatched junction bases: 5. The CDR3 consists of 15 residues. As DNA, the CDR3 is TGTGCCAGCAGCGAAGGGACAGGGGAAACCGGGGAGCTGTTTTTT. This gives the protein CASSEGTGETGELFF.

This clonotype showed up just a few times. The rearrangement links TRBV7-9 to TRBJ1-2; D is undetermined. Trimming cost V 4 bases and J 4 bases, with 4 bases left between them. Germline V CDR1 and CDR2: SEHNR, FQNEAQ (reference sequence). The CDR3 runs 11 residues. Written as DNA, the CDR3 is TGTGCCAGCAGCTCCTCCTATGGCTACACCTTC. Its translation is CASSSSYGYTF.

This chain connects TRBV7-9 to TRBJ2-1, with 8 bases aligning to TRBD2. The CDR3 runs 14 residues. Germline CDR1 reads SEHNR; CDR2 reads FQNEAQ (reference sequence). V shed 5 bases and J 8 bases; nucleotides not matched to a gene: 8. The CDR3 protein is CASSPPGLVHEQFF. In nucleotides, the CDR3 is TGTGCCAGCAGCCCGCCGGGACTAGTCCATGAGCAGTTCTTC.

CDR3 nucleotide sequence: TGTGCCAGCAGCATGGACGTTACCGGGGAGCTGTTTTTT. Translated: CASSMDVTGELFF. The rearrangement links TRBV5-5 to TRBJ2-2, with D unresolved. The CDR3 loop spans 13 amino acids. Germline loops: CDR1 SGHKS, CDR2 YYEKEE (reference sequence). The germline V and J ends were trimmed by 4 bases and 5 bases, with 9 bases remaining between them.

The chain is built from TRBV12-3 or TRBV12-4 and TRBJ1-1; the match to TRBD1 covers 7 bases. The CDR3 totals 13 residues. After removal of 6 bases from V and 5 bases from J, the junction contained 6 bases not matched to a gene. CDR3 in DNA: TGTGCCAGCAGCATGGACAGGTGGACTGAAGCTTTCTTT. As protein: CASSMDRWTEAFF.

This clonotype was seen only once. This sequence joins TRBV7-2 and TRBJ1-2; 10 positions agree with TRBD1. Germline V lookup: CDR1 SGHTA, CDR2 FQGNSA. V shed 5 bases and J 10 bases; nucleotides not matched to a gene: 10. The CDR3 spans 14 residues. The CDR3: CASSPTTGGRNYTF. In DNA, the CDR3 is TGTGCCAGCAGCCCTACGACAGGGGGCAGAAACTACACCTTC.

The chain carries TRBV5-1 and TRBJ1-5, with TRBD1 as a possible D gene (6 bases). This CDR3 has 14 amino acids. Trimming pared 5 bases from V and 1 base from J, leaving 10 bases between. Germline V gene data show CDR1 as SGHRS and CDR2 as YFSETQ. CDR3: CASSRDRSNQPQHF. CDR3 DNA: TGCGCCAGCAGTCGCGACAGGAGCAATCAGCCCCAGCATTTT.

This clonotype was observed a handful of times. The chain uses TRBV9 and TRBJ2-7; 9 bases agree with TRBD1. V was pared by 3 bases and J by 6 bases, with 13 bases of the junction left unmatched. CDR3 length: 16 amino acids. CDR1 is SGDLS and CDR2 is YYNGEE in the germline V gene. This CDR3 is CASSATAGQGWSEQYF. As DNA, the CDR3 is TGTGCCAGCAGCGCAACAGCGGGACAGGGATGGTCCGAGCAGTACTTC. Based on the CDR3 plus reference TRBV9 and TRBJ2-7, the full variable domain is DSGVTQTPKHLITATGQRVTLRCSPRSGDLSVYWYQQSLDQGLQFLIQYYNGEERAKGNILERFSAQQFPDLHSELNLSSLELGDSALYFCASSATAGQGWSEQYFGPGTRLTVT.

This chain connects TRBV4-3 to TRBJ2-5; the D is unclear. CDR1 and CDR2 (germline): LGHNA, YSLEER. CDR3 size: 15 residues. The V and J ends lost 0 bases and 5 bases respectively, with 13 bases between them. CDR3 in DNA: TGCGCCAGCAGCCAAGATAGTAGACTTTGGGAGACCCAGTACTTC. It codes for CASSQDSRLWETQYF.

This clonotype has just a few counts. V gene TRBV18 combines with J gene TRBJ2-3; a possible D gene is TRBD2 (5 bases). This CDR3 has 14 residues. Germline assignment: CDR1 KGHSH and CDR2 LQKENI. The ends were cut back, 5 bases at V and 0 bases at J, with 9 bases in the middle. Here the CDR3 DNA reads TGTGCCAGCTCAGGGAGTCGTAGCACAGATACGCAGTATTTT. Translation gives CASSGSRSTDTQYF. Combining the CDR3 with reference TRBV18 and TRBJ2-3 gives the whole variable domain NAGVMQNPRHLVRRRGQEARLRCSPMKGHSHVYWYRQLPEEGLKFMVYLQKENIIDESGMPKERFSAEFPKEGPSILRIQQVVRGDSAAYFCASSGSRSTDTQYFGPGTRLTVL.

In this sample, this clonotype turned up a few times. The chain combines TRBV3-2 with TRBJ1-2; the table names TRBD1, a call not compared with the DNA. TRBV3-2 is described as a pseudogene. There are 15 residues in the CDR3. CDR3 sequence reads: CASSQKLRDSYGYTF. CDR3 bases: TGTGCCAGCAGCCAAAAACTCCGGGACAGTTATGGCTACACCTTC.

V is TRBV7-2 and J is TRBJ2-5, with D maybe TRBD2 (6 bases). V gave up 1 base and J gave up 1 base, with 13 bases separating them. This CDR3 is built from 16 residues. Germline CDR1 reads SGHTA; CDR2 reads FQGNSA. CDR3 sequence: CASSLGVGEAQETQYF. The CDR3 DNA is TGTGCCAGCAGCTTAGGAGTAGGGGAGGCCCAAGAGACCCAGTACTTC.

The rearrangement joins TRBV15 to TRBJ2-2; a weak D match, TRBD1 (6 bases). V shed 3 bases and J shed 0 bases, with 11 bases lying between them. The CDR3 contains 16 residues. Germline CDR1 LNHNV, CDR2 YYDKDF (reference sequence). CDR3 bases: TGTGCCACCAGCAGGAGGGACACCGCGAACACCGGGGAGCTGTTTTTT. Protein sequence: CATSRRDTANTGELFF.